This entry is about one T cell receptor (beta chain). Its antigen remains unidentified. This CDR3 has 15 residues. Germline values: CDR1 LNHDA, CDR2 SQIVND (reference sequence). V was clipped by 7 bases and J by 9 bases, with 24 bases between them. This sample was taken from a study of T cell responses to AZD1222 COVID-19 vaccine. Study results and caveats: Two AZD1222 doses significantly raised spike-specific TCR breadth and depth over controls.

TCRdb keeps only in-frame clones here, not all; method: immunoSEQ multiplex PCR. The sample yields under 200,000 clones, around 92% seen once. The sample here was peripheral blood, taken on day 0 of AZD1222 vaccination. The V gene is TRBV19, the J gene TRBJ1-2, with a weak D call TRBD1 (5 bases). The sequence was collected from an adult in good health. The CDR3 DNA follows: TGTGCCAGTACCGGGGCAGGCAGGGAGCCTTGGAGCTACACCTTC. This gives the protein CASTGAGREPWSYTF.